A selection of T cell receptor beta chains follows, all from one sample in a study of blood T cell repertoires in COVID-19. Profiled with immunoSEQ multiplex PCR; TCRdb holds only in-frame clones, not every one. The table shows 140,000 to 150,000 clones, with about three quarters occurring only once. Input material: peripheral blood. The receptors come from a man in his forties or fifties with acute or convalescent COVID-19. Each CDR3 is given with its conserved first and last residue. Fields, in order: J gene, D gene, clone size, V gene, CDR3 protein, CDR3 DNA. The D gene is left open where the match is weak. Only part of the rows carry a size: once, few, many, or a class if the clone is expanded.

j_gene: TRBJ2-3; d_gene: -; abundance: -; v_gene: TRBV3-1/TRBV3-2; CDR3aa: CASSPAWGADTQYF; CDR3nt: TGTGCCAGCAGCCCCGCTTGGGGGGCAGATACGCAGTATTTT
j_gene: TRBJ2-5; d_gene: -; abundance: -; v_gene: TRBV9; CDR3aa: CASSVGPGIETQYF; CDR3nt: TGTGCCAGCAGCGTAGGCCCCGGGATAGAGACCCAGTACTTC
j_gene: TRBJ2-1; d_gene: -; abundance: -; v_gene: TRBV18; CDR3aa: CASSIGTNEQFF; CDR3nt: TGTGCCAGCTCGATCGGGACAAATGAGCAGTTCTTC
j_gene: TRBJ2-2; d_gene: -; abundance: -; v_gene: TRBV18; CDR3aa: CASSPKQPTGELFF; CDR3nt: TGTGCCAGCTCACCGAAACAGCCCACCGGGGAGCTGTTTTTT
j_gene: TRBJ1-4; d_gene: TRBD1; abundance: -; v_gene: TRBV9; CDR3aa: CASSARTGINEKLFF; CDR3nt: TGTGCCAGCAGCGCCCGGACAGGTATTAATGAAAAACTGTTTTTT
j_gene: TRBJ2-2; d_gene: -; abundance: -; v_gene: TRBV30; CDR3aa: CAWTSSGELFF; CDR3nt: TGTGCCTGGACTAGCAGTGGGGAGCTGTTTTTT
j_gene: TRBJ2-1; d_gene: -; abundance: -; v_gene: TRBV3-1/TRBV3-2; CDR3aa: CASSQSRSNEQFF; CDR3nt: TGTGCCAGCAGCCAATCGAGGAGCAATGAGCAGTTCTTC
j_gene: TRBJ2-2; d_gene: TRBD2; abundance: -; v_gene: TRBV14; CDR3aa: CASSQGGGGAAGELFF; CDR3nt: TGTGCCAGCAGCCAAGGAGGCGGGGGGGCCGCCGGGGAGCTGTTTTTT
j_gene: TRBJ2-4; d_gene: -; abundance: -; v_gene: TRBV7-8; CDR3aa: CASSLTGRDIQYF; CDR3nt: TGTGCCAGCAGCTTAACGGGTCGGGACATTCAGTACTTC
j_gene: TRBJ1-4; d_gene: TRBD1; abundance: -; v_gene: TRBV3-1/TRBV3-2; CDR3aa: CASSRTGGEEKLFF; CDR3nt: TGTGCCAGCAGCCGGACAGGGGGAGAAGAAAAACTGTTTTTT
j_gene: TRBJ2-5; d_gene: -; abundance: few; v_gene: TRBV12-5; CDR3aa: CASGPGGEAETQYF; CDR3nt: TGTGCTAGTGGGCCGGGGGGCGAGGCGGAGACCCAGTACTTC
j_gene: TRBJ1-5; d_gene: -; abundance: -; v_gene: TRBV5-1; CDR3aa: CASSSGGSNQPQHF; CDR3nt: TGCGCCAGCAGCTCTGGCGGGAGCAATCAGCCCCAGCATTTT
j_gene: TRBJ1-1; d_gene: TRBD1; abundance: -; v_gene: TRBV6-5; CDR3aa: CASRTPQGAATEAFF; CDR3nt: TGTGCCAGCAGAACCCCACAGGGGGCGGCCACTGAAGCTTTCTTT
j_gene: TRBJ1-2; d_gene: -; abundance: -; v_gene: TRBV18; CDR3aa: CASSPRDYGYTF; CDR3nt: TGTGCCAGCTCACCCCGAGACTATGGCTACACCTTC
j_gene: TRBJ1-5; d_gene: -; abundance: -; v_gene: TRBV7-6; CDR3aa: CASSLATGFNQPQHF; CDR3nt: TGTGCCAGCAGCTTAGCCACAGGGTTTAATCAGCCCCAGCATTTT
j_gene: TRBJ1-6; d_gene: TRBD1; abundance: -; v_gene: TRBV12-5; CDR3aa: CASGLPNTGGNSPLHF; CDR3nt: TGTGCTAGTGGTTTGCCCAATACAGGGGGCAATTCACCCCTCCACTTT
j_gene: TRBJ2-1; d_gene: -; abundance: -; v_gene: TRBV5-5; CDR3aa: CASSLSSGNYNEQFF; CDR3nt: TGTGCCAGCAGCTTGTCTTCAGGGAACTACAATGAGCAGTTCTTC
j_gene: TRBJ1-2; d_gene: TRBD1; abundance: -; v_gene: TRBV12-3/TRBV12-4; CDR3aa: CASSFRTGDGYTF; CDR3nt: TGTGCCAGCAGTTTCAGGACAGGGGATGGCTACACCTTC
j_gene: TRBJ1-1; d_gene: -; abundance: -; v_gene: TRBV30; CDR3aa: CAWSVFGGTLNTEAFF; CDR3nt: TGTGCCTGGAGTGTGTTTGGGGGGACCCTGAACACTGAAGCTTTCTTT
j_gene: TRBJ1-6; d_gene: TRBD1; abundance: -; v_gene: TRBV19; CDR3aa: CASTREPWTGVSPLHF; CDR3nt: TGTGCCAGTACCCGGGAACCTTGGACAGGGGTTTCACCCCTCCACTTT
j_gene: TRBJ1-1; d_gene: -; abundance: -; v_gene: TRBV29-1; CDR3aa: CSVDRGRNTEAFF; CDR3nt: TGCAGCGTTGACCGGGGTCGGAACACTGAAGCTTTCTTT
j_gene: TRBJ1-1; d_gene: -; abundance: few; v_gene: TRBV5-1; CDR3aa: CASSWTTSTEAFF; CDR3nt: TGCGCCAGCAGCTGGACAACTTCCACTGAAGCTTTCTTT
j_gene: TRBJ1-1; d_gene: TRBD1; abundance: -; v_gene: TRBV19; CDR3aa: CASSIAQGAGTEAFF; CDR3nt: TGTGCCAGTAGTATCGCCCAGGGGGCAGGGACTGAAGCTTTCTTT
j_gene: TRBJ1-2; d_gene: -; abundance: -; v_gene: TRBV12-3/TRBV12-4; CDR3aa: CASSFYSGYTF; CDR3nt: TGTGCCAGCAGTTTTTACAGTGGCTACACCTTC
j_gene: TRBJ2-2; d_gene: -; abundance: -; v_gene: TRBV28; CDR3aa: CASSFFRGNTGELFF; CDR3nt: TGTGCCAGCAGTTTTTTTCGGGGGAACACCGGGGAGCTGTTTTTT
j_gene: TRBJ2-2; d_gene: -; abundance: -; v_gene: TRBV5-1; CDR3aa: CASSLLKGAGGELFF; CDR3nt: TGCGCCAGCAGCTTGTTAAAAGGGGCTGGCGGGGAGCTGTTTTTT
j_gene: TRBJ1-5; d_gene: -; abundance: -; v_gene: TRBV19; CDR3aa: CASSRGNQPQHF; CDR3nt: TGTGCCAGTAGTAGAGGGAATCAGCCCCAGCATTTT
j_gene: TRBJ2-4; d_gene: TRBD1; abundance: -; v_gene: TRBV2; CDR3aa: CASTSEVSTGGVIQYF; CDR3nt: TGTGCCAGCACCTCTGAGGTCTCTACAGGGGGCGTAATTCAGTACTTC
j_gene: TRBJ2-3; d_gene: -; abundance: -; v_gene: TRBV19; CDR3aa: CASRQTVTSTDTQYF; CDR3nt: TGTGCCAGTAGACAGACAGTAACTAGCACAGATACGCAGTATTTT
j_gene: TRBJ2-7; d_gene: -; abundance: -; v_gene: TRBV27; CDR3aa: CASSLSAGWGDEQYF; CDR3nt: TGTGCCAGCAGTTTATCGGCAGGGTGGGGCGACGAGCAGTACTTC
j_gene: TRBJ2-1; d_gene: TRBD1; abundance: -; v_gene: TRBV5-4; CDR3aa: CASQGQGWGNEQFF; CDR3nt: TGTGCCAGCCAGGGACAGGGCTGGGGCAATGAGCAGTTCTTC
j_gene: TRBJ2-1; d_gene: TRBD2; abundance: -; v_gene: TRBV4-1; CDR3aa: CASSQELAGAYNEQFF; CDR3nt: TGCGCCAGCAGCCAAGAACTAGCGGGGGCCTACAATGAGCAGTTCTTC
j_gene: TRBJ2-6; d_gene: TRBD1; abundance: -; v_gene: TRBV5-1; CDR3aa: CASSTTGLGANVLTF; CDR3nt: TGCGCCAGCTCGACGACAGGGCTTGGGGCCAACGTCCTGACTTTC
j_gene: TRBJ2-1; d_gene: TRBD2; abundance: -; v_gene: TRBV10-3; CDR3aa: CAISATSGVSYNEQFF; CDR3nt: TGTGCCATCAGCGCGACTAGCGGGGTGTCCTACAATGAGCAGTTCTTC
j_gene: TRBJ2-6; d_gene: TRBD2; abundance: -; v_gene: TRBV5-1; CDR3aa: CASSLDLADSGANVLTF; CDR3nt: TGCGCCAGCAGCTTGGATCTAGCGGACTCTGGGGCCAACGTCCTGACTTTC
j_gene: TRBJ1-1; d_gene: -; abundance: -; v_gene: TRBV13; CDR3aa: CASSLVDMDTEAFF; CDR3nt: TGTGCCAGCAGCTTAGTGGACATGGACACTGAAGCTTTCTTT
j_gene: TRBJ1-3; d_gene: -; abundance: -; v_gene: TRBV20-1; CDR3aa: CSASTWAGNTIYF; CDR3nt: TGCAGTGCTAGTACCTGGGCCGGAAACACCATATATTTT
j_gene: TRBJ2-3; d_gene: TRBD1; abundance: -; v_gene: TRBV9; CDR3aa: CASSNDRGPQGNSFF; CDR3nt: TGTGCCAGCAGCAACGACAGGGGCCCCCAGGGAAATTCTTTTTTT
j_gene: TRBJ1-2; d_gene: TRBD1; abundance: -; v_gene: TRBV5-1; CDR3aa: CASSLVQGNGYTF; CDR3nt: TGCGCCAGCAGCTTGGTACAGGGGAATGGCTACACCTTC
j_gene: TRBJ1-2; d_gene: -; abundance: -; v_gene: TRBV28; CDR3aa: CASSSPRTYGYTF; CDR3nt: TGTGCCAGCAGTTCCCCTAGAACCTATGGCTACACCTTC
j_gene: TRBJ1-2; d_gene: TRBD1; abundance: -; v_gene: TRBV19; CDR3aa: CASRDRGNYGYTF; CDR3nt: TGTGCCAGCCGCGACAGGGGGAATTATGGCTACACCTTC
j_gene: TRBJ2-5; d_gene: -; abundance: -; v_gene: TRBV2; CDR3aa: CASGVQETQYF; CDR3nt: TGTGCCAGCGGAGTTCAAGAGACCCAGTACTTC
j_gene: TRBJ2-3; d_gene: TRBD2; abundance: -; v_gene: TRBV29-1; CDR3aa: CSVEEGLAGFTDTQYF; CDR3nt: TGCAGCGTTGAAGAGGGGCTAGCGGGTTTCACAGATACGCAGTATTTT
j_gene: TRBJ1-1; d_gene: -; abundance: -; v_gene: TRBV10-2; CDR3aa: CASSERGDSEETF; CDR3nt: TGCGCCAGCAGTGAAAGGGGCGACTCCGAGGAGACATTT
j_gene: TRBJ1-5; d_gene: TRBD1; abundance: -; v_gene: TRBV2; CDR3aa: CASSTPGQVRQPQHF; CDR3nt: TGTGCCAGCAGTACCCCGGGACAGGTACGTCAGCCCCAGCATTTT
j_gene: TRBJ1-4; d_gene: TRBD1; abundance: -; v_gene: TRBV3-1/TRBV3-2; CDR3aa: CASSGDRGLSNEKLFF; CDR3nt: TGTGCCAGCAGCGGGGACAGGGGGCTGTCTAATGAAAAACTGTTTTTT
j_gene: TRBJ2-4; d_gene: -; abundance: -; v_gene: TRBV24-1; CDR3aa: CATSEKQGVKNIQYF; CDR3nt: TGTGCCACCAGTGAAAAACAGGGAGTAAAAAACATTCAGTACTTC
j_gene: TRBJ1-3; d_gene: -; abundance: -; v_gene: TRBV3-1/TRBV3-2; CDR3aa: CASSHAGEKGNTIYF; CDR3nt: TGTGCCAGCAGCCATGCAGGGGAGAAAGGAAACACCATATATTTT
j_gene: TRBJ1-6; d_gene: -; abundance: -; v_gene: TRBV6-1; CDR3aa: CASSETFEGGSPLHF; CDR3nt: TGTGCCAGCAGTGAAACCTTTGAGGGAGGTTCACCCCTCCACTTT
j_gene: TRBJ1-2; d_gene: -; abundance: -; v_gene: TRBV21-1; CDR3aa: CASSKVAGDGYTF; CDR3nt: TGTGCCAGCAGCAAAGTGGCAGGGGATGGCTACACCTTC
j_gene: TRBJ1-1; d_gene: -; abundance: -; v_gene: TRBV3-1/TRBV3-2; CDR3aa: CASSLGQGSTEAFF; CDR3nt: TGTGCCAGCAGCCTCGGGCAGGGAAGCACTGAAGCTTTCTTT